What follows is one TCR beta chain and its context. Its target is unknown. The CDR3 spans 11 residues. CDR1 and CDR2 (germline): DFQATT, SNEGSKA (reference sequence). V was cut by 6 bases and J by 4 bases, with 8 bases left in between. The sequenced template was cDNA made from the entire isolated RNA. Only in-frame clones appear in the TCRdb table, and some are missing; sequencing was by immunoSEQ multiplex PCR. The sample yields roughly 350,000 clones, around 10% seen once. The sample belongs to a study of beta chain features in type 1 diabetes. Study-wide points: The study found moderately but significantly shorter TCRB CDR3s in all four CD4+ subsets of Type 1 diabetes patients. Sequencing used cDNA, and cells with high TCR expression could therefore be over-represented.

The sequence derives from a man aged 30 to 45 with type 1 diabetes. Sequenced input: central memory CD4+ T cells from blood. The chain links TRBV20-1 to TRBJ2-3, with D unresolved. The CDR3 protein is CSAPNPDTQYF. The CDR3 DNA reads TGCAGTGCCCCTAACCCAGATACGCAGTATTTT.